This entry lists 10 T cell receptor beta chains sequenced from one sample in a study of breast tumors, draining lymph nodes, adjacent tissues. Breast cancer patients provided tissue from their axillary draining lymph nodes. Using its own MiXCR run on the multiplex PCR reads, TCRdb lists one record per CDR3 protein. The sample lists fewer than 250,000 distinct CDR3 sequences; about a third were seen once. Sequencing was performed on axillary lymph node tissue. The receptors were gathered from a female donor with breast cancer. Some clones in this sample may be carry-over from other donors' samples.

This clonotype was seen ten or more times. The chain recombines TRBV20-1 with TRBJ2-3, with TRBD2 matching over 10 bases. V was clipped by 4 bases and J by 2 bases; unmatched bases: 9. The CDR3 consists of 16 residues. Germline CDR1 and CDR2: DFQATT and SNEGSKA (reference sequence). The DNA for the CDR3 is TGCAGTGCTACAAAGACCGGGACTAGCGACACAGATACGCAGTATTTT. Protein sequence: CSATKTGTSDTDTQYF.

This clonotype was seen more than once but under ten times. The genes are TRBV27 and TRBJ1-5; D not certain. This CDR3 spans 13 amino acids. Germline-derived CDR1 and CDR2 are MNHEY and SMNVEV (reference sequence). Trimming left V 6 bases short and J 3 bases short, with 9 bases between. CDR3 residues: CASRKTDNQPQHF. DNA of the CDR3: TGTGCCAGCAGGAAGACGGACAATCAGCCCCAGCATTTT.

This clonotype was detected ten times or more. At one boundary the junction diverges from the germline segment, which might be a read error. V usage is TRBV6-5 and J usage is TRBJ2-1, with TRBD2 matching 8 bases. Germline V gives CDR1 MNHEY, CDR2 SVGAGI. The length of the CDR3 is 16 residues. CDR3 loop: CASSHSIIAGRNEQFF. Written as DNA, the CDR3 is TGTGCCAGCAGTCACTCGATAATAGCGGGACGCAATGAGCAGTTCTTC.

There are many counts of this clonotype. The chain recombines TRBV6-4 with TRBJ1-6; D is unresolved. The germline V and J ends were trimmed by 2 bases and 7 bases, with 6 bases remaining between them. This CDR3 is 13 amino acids long. Germline V CDR1 and CDR2: MRHNA, SNTAGT. Here the CDR3 reads CASSDEVNSPLHF. The CDR3 nucleotides are TGTGCCAGCAGTGACGAGGTGAATTCACCCCTCCACTTT.

Turning to this clonotype: This could be a read error, since a much larger clone is one nucleotide away. V gene TRBV6-2 or TRBV6-3 combines with J gene TRBJ2-2, with a weak D call TRBD2 (6 bases). Per germline, CDR1 MNHEY and CDR2 SVGEGT. The CDR3 has 14 residues. The CDR3 coding sequence is TGTGTCAGCACTTACCGGGACTACACCGGGGAGCTGTTTTTT. Its translation: CVSTYRDYTGELFF.

This clonotype appeared many times. This chain uses TRBV13 with TRBJ2-2; unclear D gene. Between the trimmed V and J ends, which lost 0 bases and 4 bases, there was a span of 12 bases. The CDR3 spans 16 residues. Germline lookup yields CDR1 PRHDT and CDR2 FYEKMQ (reference sequence). CDR3 coding DNA: TGTGCCAGCAGCTTAGGCCCCCGGGTCCCCACCGGGGAGCTGTTTTTT. Protein: CASSLGPRVPTGELFF.

This clonotype was counted at least ten times. V usage is TRBV28 and J usage is TRBJ2-7, with 10 bases matching TRBD1. Trimming at V came to 0 bases and at J to 3 bases, leaving 11 bases not matched to a gene. The CDR3 has 18 amino acids. From germline, CDR1 is MDHEN and CDR2 SYDVKM. CDR3 nucleotides: TGTGCCAGCAGTTTATGGCGGGGACAGGGGAACGGCCTCTACGAGCAGTACTTC. It encodes CASSLWRGQGNGLYEQYF.

This rearrangement joins TRBV5-5 to TRBJ2-7; D perhaps matches TRBD1 (6 bases). The V and J ends lost 4 bases and 3 bases respectively, with 11 bases between them. The germline CDR1 and CDR2 sequences are SGHKS and YYEKEE (reference sequence). The CDR3 is 13 amino acids. CDR3 sequence (DNA): TGTGCCAGCAGCACAGGACAGAACTACGAGCAGTACGTC. Amino acids: CASSTGQNYEQYV.

This clonotype was recorded many times. V usage is TRBV24-1 and J usage is TRBJ2-5; TRBD2 aligns across 9 bases. CDR1 is KGHDR and CDR2 is SFDVKD in the germline V gene. J lost 10 bases, V lost 3 bases, and 8 bases had no gene match. This CDR3 is built from 14 residues. CDR3 DNA: TGTGCCACCAGTGATACGACAGGAGCGGGGGGCCAGTACTTC. Its translation: CATSDTTGAGGQYF.

With regard to this clonotype: A much larger clone is a single base away; this may be a read error. The CDR3 coding sequence is TGCGCCAGCGCTAGGACAGGGGGCTACGAGCAGTACTTC. This gives the protein CASARTGGYEQYF. This rearrangement joins TRBV5-1 to TRBJ2-7; TRBD1 aligns across 10 bases. The germline CDR1 and CDR2 sequences are SGHRS and YFSETQ. The trim removed 7 bases at V and 3 bases at J, leaving 4 bases unmatched. There are 13 residues in the CDR3.